The sequence of this T cell receptor beta chain was determined in a study of blood T cell repertoires in COVID-19. Assay used: immunoSEQ multiplex PCR; TCRdb lists only in-frame clones, some missing. This table has under 250,000 clones, roughly 86% appearing once. Germline values: CDR1 LGHDT, CDR2 YNNKEL (reference sequence). This CDR3 region has 14 residues. V dropped 5 bases and J dropped 4; count of bases not matched to a gene: 7. The sequence was collected from a woman aged 55-69 years who had recovered from COVID-19. V is TRBV3-1 (or the pseudogene TRBV3-2) and J is TRBJ1-2; 7 bases fit TRBD1. Sequencing input: peripheral blood. The CDR3 DNA reads as TGTGCCAGCAGCTTCACAGGGGTGGCCTATGGCTACACCTTC. This sequence encodes CASSFTGVAYGYTF.